The 26 T cell receptor beta chains below all came from one sample that was sequenced in a study of technical replicates of blood from several donors. The data were produced by immunoSEQ multiplex PCR, yet TCRdb's version contains in-frame clones alone and is incomplete. This sample has 65,000 to 90,000 clones, with 93% found just once. The sequencing input was T cells isolated from PBMCs. All receptors derive from a human donor in good health.

This chain connects TRBV7-6 to TRBJ1-5; weak D call: TRBD1 (5 bases). The germline V gene has CDR1 SGHVS and CDR2 FNYEAQ. CDR3 length: 16 residues. Trimming took 0 bases from V and 0 from J, leaving 9 bases between them. The DNA for the CDR3 is TGTGCCAGCAGCTTAGCGTGGGGCATTAGCAATCAGCCCCAGCATTTT. Its translation is CASSLAWGISNQPQHF.

This sequence joins TRBV11-2 and TRBJ2-7; no definite D call. The germline V gene has CDR1 SGHAT and CDR2 FQNNGV. Trimming took 2 bases from V and 3 from J, leaving 8 bases between them. This CDR3 contains 13 residues. CDR3 protein: CASSLSSGYEQYF. DNA for the CDR3: TGTGCCAGCAGCTTATCCTCCGGCTACGAGCAGTACTTC.

The rearrangement uses TRBV2 and TRBJ2-1; 7 bases are a match to TRBD1. This CDR3 comprises 15 residues. Germline CDR1 and CDR2: SNHLY and FYNNEI. V dropped 6 bases and J dropped 7; count of bases not matched to a gene: 12. CDR3 DNA: TGTGCCAGCAGAGACAGGGACAGTTCTGGTAATGAGCAGTTCTTC. It encodes CASRDRDSSGNEQFF.

The genes are TRBV6-1 and TRBJ2-1; 10 bases map to TRBD2. Per germline, CDR1 MNHNS and CDR2 SASEGT. This CDR3 spans 15 amino acids. Losses at the gene ends were 6 bases for V and 6 bases for J; bases not matched to a gene: 8. The CDR3 DNA follows: TGTGCCAGCAGGCCCGCGAGCGGGGGGGCCAATGAGCAGTTCTTC. It is translated as CASRPASGGANEQFF.

The V gene is TRBV6-5, the J gene TRBJ2-1; 7 nucleotides line up with TRBD1. Germline loops: CDR1 MNHEY, CDR2 SVGAGI. The CDR3 length is 13 residues. The V gene end was trimmed by 8 bases and the J gene end by 5 bases; junction bases not matched to a gene: 6. The CDR3 nucleotides read TGTGCCAGCCGGGCAGGGGGACACAATGAGCAGTTCTTC. Translating gives CASRAGGHNEQFF.

The chain recombines TRBV19 with TRBJ2-2, with D possibly TRBD2 on 6 matching bases. Per germline, CDR1 LNHDA and CDR2 SQIVND (reference sequence). This CDR3 is 17 amino acids long. Trimming removed 1 base from V and 3 bases from J, with 15 bases in between. For the CDR3, the DNA is TGTGCCAGTAGTATAGGCTGGTGGAGGGACTACACCGGGGAGCTGTTTTTT. As protein: CASSIGWWRDYTGELFF.

The V call is TRBV27, the J call TRBJ1-1; TRBD1 is a possible D gene (6 bases). This CDR3 has 15 amino acids. CDR1 is MNHEY and CDR2 is SMNVEV in the germline V gene (reference sequence). The CDR3 DNA follows: TGTGCTACTGCACGCGGAACAGGGCTGAACACTGAAGCTTTCTTT. Protein: CATARGTGLNTEAFF.

The J gene is TRBJ1-5, the V gene TRBV11-2, with D hard to call. Trimming shortened V by 1 base and J by 0 bases, and 7 bases separated the two germline ends. Germline V lookup: CDR1 SGHAT, CDR2 FQNNGV. CDR3 length equals 15 residues. The CDR3 reads CASSLGLNSNQPQHF. The CDR3 DNA reads TGTGCCAGCAGCTTAGGGCTGAATAGCAATCAGCCCCAGCATTTT.

This chain uses TRBV5-1 with TRBJ2-1; D may be TRBD1 (5 bases). The germline CDR1 and CDR2 sequences are SGHRS and YFSETQ. Deletions cut 4 bases from V and 2 bases from J, with 16 bases between. CDR3 size: 16 residues. The chain's CDR3 is CASSPPTEVTYNEQFF. CDR3 nucleotides: TGCGCCAGCAGCCCGCCGACAGAGGTTACCTACAATGAGCAGTTCTTC.

V is TRBV9 and J is TRBJ1-1; a weak D match, TRBD1 (5 bases). The germline V gene encodes CDR1 SGDLS and CDR2 YYNGEE. Trimming took 1 base from V and 1 from J, leaving 17 bases between them. The CDR3 length is 17 residues. In DNA form, the CDR3 reads TGTGCCAGCAGCGTACCAGGATCGGGCGGGGGGAACACTGAAGCTTTCTTT. This encodes CASSVPGSGGGNTEAFF.

In DNA, the CDR3 is TGCGCCAGCAGCCAAGAAGGCGGCGGGGTGGTTCAGCCCCAGCATTTT. Translated, it gives CASSQEGGGVVQPQHF. V is TRBV4-1 and J is TRBJ1-5; D call uncertain. CDR1 is MGHRA and CDR2 is YSYEKL in the germline V gene. The CDR3 has 16 residues. The V and J ends lost 0 bases and 6 bases respectively, with 15 bases between them.

The chain joins TRBV11-3 to TRBJ1-3; 10 nucleotides agree with TRBD1. The CDR3 runs 16 residues. The germline gives CDR1 SGHNT, CDR2 YENEEA. J gave up 4 bases and V 0 bases, and 3 bases lay outside the gene matches. CDR3 region: CASSLEGQGPGNTIYF. Here the CDR3 DNA reads TGTGCCAGCAGCTTAGAGGGACAGGGGCCCGGAAACACCATATATTTT.

V and J are TRBV30 and TRBJ1-1; D remains unclear. Trimming cost V 8 bases and J 6 bases, with 13 bases left between them. Germline CDR1 and CDR2: GTSNPN and SVGIG (reference sequence). The CDR3 is made up of 11 amino acids. The CDR3 DNA follows: TGTGCCCGGTTTCCCTTAGCTGAAGCTTTCTTT. Translated, it gives CARFPLAEAFF. The entire variable domain, with the rest obtained from reference TRBV30 and TRBJ1-1, is as follows: SQTIHQWPATLVQPVGSPLSLECTVEGTSNPNLYWYRQAAGRGLQLLFYSVGIGQISSEVPQNLSASRPQDRQFILSSKKLLLSDSGFYLCARFPLAEAFFGQGTRLTVV.

This chain connects TRBV6-4 to TRBJ2-3; D perhaps matches TRBD1 (6 bases). The germline gives CDR1 MRHNA, CDR2 SNTAGT. The CDR3 is 13 amino acids. V lost 11 bases and J 4 bases, leaving 16 bases between the germline ends. This chain's CDR3 is CAERGFSADTQYF. For the CDR3, the DNA is TGTGCCGAAAGGGGGTTCTCCGCAGATACGCAGTATTTT.

V usage is TRBV18 and J usage is TRBJ2-7; 11 bases are shared with TRBD1. Germline V CDR1 and CDR2: KGHSH, LQKENI. Trimming at V came to 3 bases and at J to 7 bases, leaving 14 bases not matched to a gene. The CDR3 sequence is 17 residues long. In nucleotides, the CDR3 is TGTGCCAGCTCACCCCGGGACAGGGGGTTCCGTCTGAATGAGCAGTACTTC. Amino acids: CASSPRDRGFRLNEQYF.

The chain links TRBV6-1 to TRBJ2-7; 7 bases are shared with TRBD1. This CDR3 contains 14 residues. The germline CDR1 and CDR2 sequences are MNHNS and SASEGT. The junction had 6 bases not matched to a gene; V was cut back by 2 bases and J by 5 bases. The CDR3 coding sequence is TGTGCCAGCAGTGAACCCACAGGGGCCCACGAGCAGTACTTC. Its translation is CASSEPTGAHEQYF.

The rearrangement links TRBV5-1 to TRBJ2-2; the D is unclear. V shed 3 bases and J shed 1 base, with 7 bases lying between them. The CDR3 totals 14 residues. CDR1 and CDR2 from the germline V gene are SGHRS and YFSETQ. Written as DNA, the CDR3 is TGCGCCAGCAGCTCACTAAGGAACACCGGGGAGCTGTTTTTT. Protein: CASSSLRNTGELFF.

V gene TRBV9 combines with J gene TRBJ1-6; maybe TRBD1 (5 bases). The germline V and J ends were trimmed by 0 bases and 0 bases, with 10 bases remaining between them. CDR3 size: 17 residues. Germline CDR1 and CDR2: SGDLS and YYNGEE. CDR3 loop: CASSVGGGGSYNSPLHF. DNA of the CDR3: TGTGCCAGCAGCGTAGGTGGCGGGGGCTCCTATAATTCACCCCTCCACTTT.

J is TRBJ1-1 and V is TRBV28, with unresolved D. The CDR3 runs to 14 residues. Trimming took off 6 bases at V and 1 base at J, with 12 bases between the two ends. Germline CDR1 MDHEN, CDR2 SYDVKM. CDR3 DNA sequence: TGTGCCAGCAGCGGGAGGGATTGGAACACTGAAGCTTTCTTT. This codes for CASSGRDWNTEAFF.

The CDR3 region is CASSLSGREGIDTQYF. As DNA, the CDR3 is TGTGCCAGCAGCTTATCGGGGCGGGAGGGCATAGATACGCAGTATTTT. The rearrangement uses TRBV11-2 and TRBJ2-3, with 9 bases aligning to TRBD2. This CDR3 comprises 16 residues. Germline V CDR1 and CDR2: SGHAT, FQNNGV. J was trimmed by 5 bases and V by 2 bases; bases with no gene match: 8.

V usage is TRBV4-1 and J usage is TRBJ1-6, with no clear D. V shed 0 bases and J shed 0 bases, with 9 bases lying between them. Germline V CDR1 and CDR2: MGHRA, YSYEKL. There are 17 residues in the CDR3. The CDR3 bases are TGCGCCAGCAGCCAAGAACCCCCCAGCTCCTATAATTCACCCCTCCACTTT. Its protein is CASSQEPPSSYNSPLHF.

V usage is TRBV5-1 and J usage is TRBJ1-2, with D unclear. Germline assignment: CDR1 SGHRS and CDR2 YFSETQ. V lost 6 bases and J lost 8, with 11 bases in between. The CDR3 is 11 residues long. The DNA for the CDR3 is TGCGCCAGCACGGAGGGAGACGGCTACACCTTC. It codes for CASTEGDGYTF.

V usage is TRBV27 and J usage is TRBJ2-1; possibly TRBD2 for D (6 bases). The ends were cut back, 5 bases at V and 8 bases at J, with 25 bases in the middle. There are 17 residues in the CDR3. CDR1 is MNHEY, CDR2 SMNVEV, per germline (reference sequence). The CDR3 region is CASSLTRRLDEIDEQFF. CDR3 sequence (DNA): TGTGCCAGCAGTCTTACACGTCGACTAGACGAAATCGATGAGCAGTTCTTC.

The V gene is TRBV29-1, the J gene TRBJ2-5; a possible D gene is TRBD2 (6 bases). Per the germline V gene, CDR1 is SQVTM and CDR2 is ANQGSEA. V lost 7 bases and J lost 2, with 11 bases in between. This CDR3 comprises 12 residues. The CDR3 DNA sequence: TGCAGCGGGGCGGGGTTACAAGAGACCCAGTACTTC. Protein product: CSGAGLQETQYF.

CDR3: CASSLEGALDTQYF. The CDR3 bases are TGCGCCAGCAGCTTGGAAGGGGCTTTGGATACGCAGTATTTT. This chain connects TRBV5-1 to TRBJ2-3; a possible D gene is TRBD1 (5 bases). The CDR3 contains 14 residues. Germline loops: CDR1 SGHRS, CDR2 YFSETQ. Trimming stripped 0 bases from V and 6 bases from J, with 11 bases between.

This chain links TRBV2 with TRBJ1-1; D remains unclear. In germline, CDR1 is SNHLY, CDR2 FYNNEI. The V gene lost 3 bases and the J gene lost 1 base, with 6 bases spanning the gap. The CDR3 has 13 residues. In DNA, the CDR3 is TGTGCCAGCAGTGATCGAGGGAACACTGAAGCTTTCTTT. It is translated as CASSDRGNTEAFF.